This TCR beta chain was captured by sequencing in a study of blood T cell repertoires in COVID-19. Study-level information: Some COVID-19 samples were acute and others convalescent; all came from the United States, Italy and Spain. T cells, B-cell-depleted T cells, or PBMCs provided the cDNA or gDNA that served as material.

How the authors handled the data: The assay estimated nucleated cells by amplifying reference gene primers. The data were produced by immunoSEQ multiplex PCR, yet TCRdb's version contains in-frame clones alone and is incomplete. That table is the source of V, J and clone size, and D and trimming were worked out from the DNA. The sample has roughly 200,000 clones; about 91% are singletons. The TCR comes from a woman younger than 45 with acute or convalescent COVID-19. Sequenced sample: peripheral blood.

For the CDR3, the DNA is TGTGCCAGCCGCTCTGGAAACACCATATATTTT. This sequence encodes CASRSGNTIYF. This rearrangement joins TRBV7-9 to TRBJ1-3, with no clear D. Germline V gene data show CDR1 as SEHNR and CDR2 as FQNEAQ (reference sequence). The CDR3 consists of 11 residues. V was clipped by 8 bases and J by 0 bases, with 2 bases between them.